The rows below give T cell receptor beta chains drawn from one sample of a study of beta chain features in type 1 diabetes. Sequencing was performed with immunoSEQ multiplex PCR; in TCRdb, only in-frame clones are kept and a portion is missing. Of 150,000 to 190,000 clones listed, under 13% are singletons. The specimen sequenced was central memory CD4+ T cells from blood. Receptors originate from a man aged 25 to 40 with type 1 diabetes. CDR3s include the opening cysteine and the closing phenylalanine or tryptophan. The D gene is left open where the match is weak. Some rows have no size entry. The others give once, few or many, or a class for an expanded clone.

j_call | d_call | v_call | clone_size | cdr3_nt | cdr3_aa
TRBJ2-1 | . | TRBV20-1 | few | TGCAGTGCTAGCCTTGATGAGCAGTTCTTC | CSASLDEQFF
TRBJ2-3 | . | TRBV7-8 | few | TGTGCCAGCAGCTCTTTAAACACAGATACGCAGTATTTT | CASSSLNTDTQYF
TRBJ2-3 | TRBD2 | TRBV7-2 | few | TGTGCCAGCAGCTTGTGGGCGGGAGGGGGCACAGATACGCAGTATTTT | CASSLWAGGGTDTQYF
TRBJ2-3 | . | TRBV4-3 | . | TGCGCCAGCAGCCCTACCTGGGGGGGGCAGACAGATACGCAGTATTTT | CASSPTWGGQTDTQYF
TRBJ2-1 | TRBD2 | TRBV6-1 | . | TGTGCCAGCAGCAGAGCGGGAGCAACACATGAGCAGTTCTTC | CASSRAGATHEQFF
TRBJ2-7 | . | TRBV6-5 | few | TGTGCCAGCAGCAGAGACAGATCTGGCTACGAGCAGTACTTC | CASSRDRSGYEQYF
TRBJ2-5 | . | TRBV4-3 | . | TGCGCCAGCAGCCAATTGCGGGGGCCCCAAGAGACCCAGTACTTC | CASSQLRGPQETQYF
TRBJ2-5 | TRBD2 | TRBV5-1 | . | TGCGCCAGCAGCGGAGGACTAGCGGGGCAAGAGACCCAGTACTTC | CASSGGLAGQETQYF
TRBJ2-2 | . | TRBV28 | few | TGTGCCAGCAGTTTATTCGCAGGGGCCGGGGAGCTGTTTTTT | CASSLFAGAGELFF
TRBJ2-2 | . | TRBV20-1 | . | TGCAGTGCAAGACAGTTCGGGGAGCTGTTTTTT | CSARQFGELFF
TRBJ1-2 | . | TRBV5-6 | . | TGTGCCAGCAGCTTGGGCAGGTTTGGTGGCTACACCTTC | CASSLGRFGGYTF
TRBJ2-1 | . | TRBV4-2 | few | TGTGCCAGCAGCCCAAGGATGGAGGGTAGCAGATCCTACAATGAGCAGTTCTTC | CASSPRMEGSRSYNEQFF
TRBJ2-1 | TRBD1 | TRBV7-2 | . | TGTGCCAGCAGCCTGGACAGGGGTGGCTACAATGAGCAGTTCTTC | CASSLDRGGYNEQFF
TRBJ1-1 | . | TRBV28 | . | TGTGCCAGCAGCTCCTTCGGGGGAGGGATCGACACTGAAGCTTTCTTT | CASSSFGGGIDTEAFF
TRBJ2-1 | TRBD2 | TRBV7-2 | . | TGTGCCAGCAGCTTAGAAGGACTAGCGGCCTACAATGAGCAGTTCTTC | CASSLEGLAAYNEQFF
TRBJ2-7 | . | TRBV18 | few | TGTGCCAGCTCACCGGAGACGGGGGAGCAGTACTTC | CASSPETGEQYF
TRBJ2-7 | . | TRBV7-2 | . | TGTGCCAGCAGCTCCCTAGCCGGAAGTTGGGAGCAGTACTTC | CASSSLAGSWEQYF
TRBJ2-1 | TRBD1 | TRBV7-2 | few | TGTGCCAGCAGCTACGACAGGGGGTTGGAGTACAATGAGCAGTTCTTC | CASSYDRGLEYNEQFF
TRBJ2-1 | . | TRBV6-5 | . | TGTGCCAGCAGTTACAGGGCGGGTAGGAATGAGCAGTTCTTC | CASSYRAGRNEQFF
TRBJ2-3 | . | TRBV5-1 | . | TGCGCCAGCAGCTCGGAGGGCACAGATACGCAGTATTTT | CASSSEGTDTQYF
TRBJ2-1 | . | TRBV19 | few | TGTGCCAGCGGGGAGGGGGGACACCTTACCTACAATGAGCAGTTCTTC | CASGEGGHLTYNEQFF
TRBJ2-2 | . | TRBV7-8 | few | TGTGCCAGCAGCATCCTGAGGACCGGGGAGCTGTTTTTT | CASSILRTGELFF
TRBJ1-1 | TRBD1 | TRBV27 | few | TGTGCCAGCAGTCCCTATGGTCAGGGGGCGACTGAAGCTTTCTTT | CASSPYGQGATEAFF
TRBJ1-6 | . | TRBV2 | few | TGTGCCAGCAGCTCCAGGAGGGATGGGACACCCCTCCACTTT | CASSSRRDGTPLHF
TRBJ2-3 | . | TRBV15 | . | TGTGCCACCCATGCCAGCCGAGGGAGGTGGACAGATACGCAGTATTTT | CATHASRGRWTDTQYF
TRBJ1-5 | TRBD1 | TRBV6-1 | few | TGTGCCAGCAGTGAATACAGAGGACAGGGCCAAGAGCCCCAGCATTTT | CASSEYRGQGQEPQHF
TRBJ1-1 | . | TRBV4-3 | few | TGCGCCAGCAGCCGGGGGGGACTGAACACTGAAGCTTTCTTT | CASSRGGLNTEAFF
TRBJ2-7 | TRBD1 | TRBV7-9 | few | TGTGCCAGCAGCCCGGACAGGGGCTTCTACGAGCAGTACTTC | CASSPDRGFYEQYF
TRBJ2-1 | TRBD1 | TRBV28 | few | TGTGCCAGCGGGACAGGATACAATGAGCAGTTCTTC | CASGTGYNEQFF